This TCR beta chain derives from a study of cytomegalovirus exposure and HLA in healthy donors. Points on this clone: Its antigen is not known.

When sampled, the donors appeared nominally healthy, though they likely had unrecorded immune exposures. Study observations and caveats: The likely origin of a cluster of highly shared sequence variants was a sequencing artifact. The CMV antigen specificity of a few CMV-associated chains was confirmed through in vitro analysis. The presence/absence work took it that sequencing depth was about the same across donors.

V dropped 5 bases and J dropped 8; count of bases not matched to a gene: 12. The germline CDR1 and CDR2 sequences are SGHVS and FQNEAQ. CDR3 length equals 15 residues. The PCR contained 60 Vbeta and 13 Jbeta primers. The method was immunoSEQ multiplex PCR; TCRdb's version includes in-frame clones alone and lacks a portion of them. Here the sample spans 150,000 to 200,000 clones, roughly 84% being singletons. The specimen was PBMCs. This TCR was sampled from a young man in good health and CMV-seronegative. V and J are TRBV7-8 and TRBJ2-1, with 7 nucleotides matching TRBD2. CDR3 amino acids: CASSLRDYKSDEQFF. Here the CDR3 DNA reads TGTGCCAGCAGCCTCCGGGACTACAAAAGCGATGAGCAGTTCTTC.